Listed below are T cell receptor beta chains from one sample, sequenced in a study of Ad26.COV2.S vaccination and SARS-CoV-2 variants. Data came from immunoSEQ multiplex PCR; TCRdb stores just in-frame clones and leaves some out. The table includes over 250,000 clones, over 75% detected once. The specimen was peripheral blood, collected in a trial of Ad26.COV2.S vaccine versus placebo. The receptors were sampled from a person aged 18-60 years who received the Ad26.COV2.S COVID-19 vaccine or a placebo. Each CDR3 is given with its conserved first and last residue. The order of the fields is clone size, D gene, V gene, J gene, CDR3 DNA, CDR3 protein. A D gene is named only where the DNA matches it firmly. Only some rows state a clone size, as once, few, many or a class for expanded clones.

NA,NA,TRBV7-2,TRBJ2-7,TGTGCCAGCAGCTTAGTAGACGGACCCTACGAGCAGTACTTC,CASSLVDGPYEQYF
NA,NA,TRBV12-3/TRBV12-4,TRBJ2-5,TGTGCCAGCAGTTGGGGTGGGGAGACCCAGTACTTC,CASSWGGETQYF
once,TRBD2,TRBV3-1/TRBV3-2,TRBJ2-1,TGTGCCAGCAGCCCGGACGGGGGAGGGCCGGTCTATGAGCAGTTCTTC,CASSPDGGGPVYEQFF
NA,TRBD2,TRBV5-4,TRBJ2-1,TGTGCCAGCAGCTTGGCTAGCGGGGGACTCAATGAGCAGTTCTTC,CASSLASGGLNEQFF
NA,TRBD1,TRBV5-1,TRBJ1-5,TGCGCCAGCAGCCCGACAGGGGAAAGCAATCAGCCCCAGCATTTT,CASSPTGESNQPQHF
NA,TRBD2,TRBV5-4,TRBJ2-5,TGTGCCAGCAGCGCCTCCGGGGGGGCTGAGACCCAGTACTTC,CASSASGGAETQYF
NA,TRBD1,TRBV2,TRBJ1-1,TGTGCCGGGACAGGGGAAGGTAAGAACACTGAAGCTTTCTTT,CAGTGEGKNTEAFF
NA,TRBD1,TRBV20-1,TRBJ2-3,TGCAGTGCTAGTTCGCCGGACAGGGGTGTAAGGGTGGGAGATACGCAGTATTTT,CSASSPDRGVRVGDTQYF
NA,NA,TRBV6-2/TRBV6-3,TRBJ1-1,TGTGCCAGCAGTTACGCCGGTGAAGCTTTCTTT,CASSYAGEAFF
NA,NA,TRBV4-2,TRBJ1-4,TGTGCCAGCAGCCAAGATCGGACTACCGTTGGCCTCGAACGGGCTAATGAAAAACTGTTTTTT,CASSQDRTTVGLERANEKLFF
NA,TRBD1,TRBV5-1,TRBJ2-1,TGCGCCAGCAGCTTGGCGGACAGGGATGGTGGTGAGCAGTTCTTC,CASSLADRDGGEQFF
NA,TRBD1,TRBV9,TRBJ2-7,TGTGCCAGCAGCGTAGAGGGGGCGAGGGGCCGCGAGCAGTACTTC,CASSVEGARGREQYF
NA,TRBD1,TRBV5-1,TRBJ1-1,TGCGCCAGCAGCTTCGGGGGACAGGGGAACACTGAAGCTTTCTTT,CASSFGGQGNTEAFF
NA,NA,TRBV4-1,TRBJ1-4,TGCGCCAGCAGACCTGCTCAGGGGCTGACTAATGAAAAACTGTTTTTT,CASRPAQGLTNEKLFF